These 26 T cell receptor beta chains came from one sample sequenced in a study of cytotoxic CD8 clonotypes in ibrutinib-treated CLL. The table came from immunoSEQ multiplex PCR; TCRdb's copy has only in-frame clones and leaves some out. The table has 150,000 or so clones, about 88% seen once. The sample here was PBMCs, taken at disease progression, from a patient treated with ibrutinib. The receptors shown here come from a human donor with chronic lymphocytic leukemia.

The chain carries TRBV27 and TRBJ1-5, with D possibly matching TRBD1 (5 bases). Trimming removed 5 bases at V and 4 bases at J, with 12 bases between. The CDR3 totals 14 residues. From germline, CDR1 is MNHEY and CDR2 SMNVEV (reference sequence). CDR3 bases: TGTGCCAGCAGTGGTAGGGGAGCAAATCAGCCCCAGCATTTT. Protein sequence: CASSGRGANQPQHF.

The chain employs TRBV27 and TRBJ2-7, with 7 bases lining up with TRBD2. The CDR3 has 14 residues. The V gene end was trimmed by 2 bases and the J gene end by 3 bases; junction bases not matched to a gene: 4. Per the germline V gene, CDR1 is MNHEY and CDR2 is SMNVEV (reference sequence). CDR3 DNA: TGTGCCAGCAGTTTAGGTAGCGGGTTCTACGAGCAGTACTTC. This translates into CASSLGSGFYEQYF.

V and J are TRBV18 and TRBJ2-3, with unresolved D. Per the germline V gene, CDR1 is KGHSH and CDR2 is LQKENI. This CDR3 region has 15 residues. V lost 4 bases to trimming and J lost 4 bases, with 15 bases between them. Here the CDR3 DNA reads TGTGCCAGCTCACATCAAACTAAGCACGCAGATACGCAGTATTTT. Translated: CASSHQTKHADTQYF.

The sample holds a few counts of this clone. The rearrangement joins TRBV2 to TRBJ1-5; 7 bases match TRBD1. The CDR3 consists of 17 residues. J gave up 2 bases and V 0 bases, and 7 bases lay outside the gene matches. Germline lookup yields CDR1 SNHLY and CDR2 FYNNEI. CDR3 region: CASSEAGQRMGNQPQHF. The CDR3, as DNA: TGTGCCAGCAGTGAAGCGGGACAGAGAATGGGCAATCAGCCCCAGCATTTT.

CDR3 residues: CASSPRDRSYEQYF. CDR3 nucleotides: TGCGCCAGCAGTCCCCGGGACAGATCCTACGAGCAGTACTTC. The chain employs TRBV23-1 and TRBJ2-7; 7 nucleotides match TRBD1. TRBV23-1 falls under the ORF class, with uncertain function. J gave up 1 base and V 4 bases, and 4 bases lay outside the gene matches. The CDR3 is 14 amino acids.

The chain uses TRBV27 and TRBJ1-1; 10 bases are a match to TRBD1. Unmatched junction bases numbered 21, after V lost 10 bases and J lost 1 base. The CDR3 has 19 residues. Germline lookup yields CDR1 MNHEY and CDR2 SMNVEV (reference sequence). CDR3 sequence: CAIFFPAPGTGVANTEAFF. For the CDR3, the DNA is TGTGCCATTTTTTTCCCCGCCCCCGGGACAGGGGTTGCGAACACTGAAGCTTTCTTT.

This chain uses TRBV27 with TRBJ1-5, with D possibly TRBD1 on 6 matching bases. The CDR3 extends over 17 amino acids. V lost 2 bases and J lost 3, with 17 bases in between. Per germline, CDR1 MNHEY and CDR2 SMNVEV (reference sequence). CDR3 nucleotide sequence: TGTGCCAGCAGTTTACGGGCGCCAAGGGGGTTCAATCAGCCCCAGCATTTT. Amino acid sequence: CASSLRAPRGFNQPQHF.

This clone was picked up one time. The chain carries TRBV4-1 and TRBJ2-6; a possible D gene is TRBD2 (6 bases). The germline V gene has CDR1 MGHRA and CDR2 YSYEKL. Between the trimmed V and J ends, which lost 4 bases and 0 bases, there was a span of 19 bases. This CDR3 region has 19 residues. Written as DNA, the CDR3 is TGCGCCAGCAGCCCCCGGGGGAGCGGGTTGAGCTCTGGGGCCAACGTCCTGACTTTC. Translation: CASSPRGSGLSSGANVLTF.

The rearrangement uses TRBV30 and TRBJ1-2; 7 nucleotides line up with TRBD1. Trimming removed 2 bases from V and 4 bases from J; junction bases left unmatched: 4. The CDR3 length is 13 residues. Germline loops: CDR1 GTSNPN, CDR2 SVGIG (reference sequence). As DNA, the CDR3 is TGTGCCTGGAGTTTCACAGGGGCCTATGGCTACACCTTC. It translates to CAWSFTGAYGYTF.

The V and J genes are TRBV7-8 and TRBJ1-1; tentatively, D is TRBD1 (5 bases). V dropped 1 base and J dropped 10 bases, with 10 bases sitting between them. Germline V gene sequence: CDR1 SGHVS, CDR2 FQNEAQ. This CDR3 contains 12 residues. CDR3 loop: CASSLDLRGAFF. CDR3 sequence (DNA): TGTGCCAGCAGCTTAGACCTGAGGGGAGCTTTCTTT.

Of note for this clone: An end of the junction differs from the germline gene, which may be a read error. The chain combines TRBV10-2 with TRBJ2-5; D not resolved. CDR1 is WSHSY, CDR2 SAAADI, per germline. The CDR3 consists of 15 residues. CDR3: CASSESRPPQGTQYF. The CDR3 coding sequence is TGCGCCAGCAGTGAGTCGAGGCCTCCCCAAGGGACCCAGTACTTC.

The chain has TRBV19 and TRBJ2-1; D might be TRBD2 (6 bases). The germline V gene encodes CDR1 LNHDA and CDR2 SQIVND (reference sequence). The V end was cut by 1 base, the J end by 5 bases, with 12 bases between. CDR3 length equals 15 residues. CDR3 amino acids: CASSIGRVYDNEQFF. CDR3 nucleotide sequence: TGTGCCAGTAGTATAGGGAGGGTCTATGACAATGAGCAGTTCTTC.

This clone appeared once. The chain combines TRBV27 with TRBJ2-7; 10 bases are a match to TRBD1. Per the germline V gene, CDR1 is MNHEY and CDR2 is SMNVEV (reference sequence). The V segment lost 6 bases and the J segment 6 bases; nucleotides outside the gene matches: 5. The CDR3 runs 13 residues. The CDR3 coding sequence is TGTGCCAGCAGCCCCGGGACAGGGGCCGAGCAGTACTTC. Translated, it gives CASSPGTGAEQYF.

The count of this clone is one. The V gene is TRBV5-1, the J gene TRBJ2-7; perhaps TRBD1 as D (6 bases). The germline V gene encodes CDR1 SGHRS and CDR2 YFSETQ. The CDR3 loop spans 14 amino acids. Trimming stripped 0 bases from V and 1 base from J, with 8 bases between. CDR3 sequence reads: CASSLEDSSYEQYF. Written as DNA, the CDR3 is TGCGCCAGCAGCTTGGAGGACAGTTCCTACGAGCAGTACTTC.

The chain employs TRBV28 and TRBJ1-5; D unresolved. The CDR3 runs to 14 residues. The ends were cut back, 1 base at V and 7 bases at J, with 11 bases in the middle. Germline V gives CDR1 MDHEN, CDR2 SYDVKM. The CDR3 sequence is CASSLLVGLQPQHF. The DNA of the CDR3 is TGTGCCAGCAGTTTATTGGTGGGTTTGCAGCCCCAGCATTTT.

J is TRBJ2-1 and V is TRBV10-1; maybe TRBD1 (6 bases). V lost 0 bases, J lost 4 bases, and 10 bases lay in between. Germline assignment: CDR1 WNHNN and CDR2 SYGVQD (reference sequence). CDR3 length: 15 amino acids. The CDR3 protein is CASSESRTVYNEQFF. In nucleotides, the CDR3 is TGCGCCAGCAGTGAGTCGAGGACAGTATACAATGAGCAGTTCTTC.

The chain joins TRBV6-5 to TRBJ2-3; D is possibly TRBD2 (5 bases). V was clipped by 6 bases and J by 2 bases, with 9 bases between them. There are 13 residues in the CDR3. Germline V lookup: CDR1 MNHEY, CDR2 SVGAGI. DNA for the CDR3: TGTGCCAGCAGGGCGGACTTCACAGATACGCAGTATTTT. It translates to CASRADFTDTQYF.

This clone appeared once. This chain joins TRBV5-8 and TRBJ2-1; weak D call: TRBD1 (5 bases). Germline V gene sequence: CDR1 SGHTS, CDR2 YDEGEE. V gave up 3 bases and J gave up 6 bases, with 13 bases separating them. CDR3 length: 14 amino acids. The CDR3, as DNA: TGTGCCAGCAGCTCCAACGCTGGGGCCAATGAGCAGTTCTTC. It specifies CASSSNAGANEQFF.

The chain uses TRBV7-2 and TRBJ1-5; D might be TRBD1 (6 bases). V lost 6 bases and J 5 bases, leaving 14 bases between the germline ends. Germline CDR1 and CDR2: SGHTA and FQGNSA. The CDR3 is 14 residues long. CDR3 bases: TGTGCCAGCAGTCTAAAGGACAGCCATCAGCCCCAGCATTTT. It is translated as CASSLKDSHQPQHF. The whole variable domain, remainder taken from reference TRBV7-2 and TRBJ1-5, is GAGVSQSPSNKVTEKGKDVELRCDPISGHTALYWYRQSLGQGLEFLIYFQGNSAPDKSGLPSDRFSAERTGGSVSTLTIQRTQQEDSAVYLCASSLKDSHQPQHFGDGTRLSIL.

This clone showed up just once. The V call is TRBV9, the J call TRBJ2-1, with 7 bases fitting TRBD1. V lost 4 bases, J lost 9 bases, and 19 bases stayed unmatched. Germline-derived CDR1 and CDR2 are SGDLS and YYNGEE. This CDR3 contains 17 residues. The DNA of the CDR3 is TGTGCCAGCAGCCCACAGTTCCAGGGAACAGGGGCCCTTGAGCAGTTCTTC. It translates to CASSPQFQGTGALEQFF.

This clone was recorded a few times. The chain uses TRBV28 and TRBJ2-2; D remains unclear. Trimming removed 2 bases at V and 6 bases at J, with 16 bases between. The CDR3 has 16 amino acids. Germline CDR1 MDHEN, CDR2 SYDVKM. This chain's CDR3 is CASSLVPLFGPGELFF. Written as DNA, the CDR3 is TGTGCCAGCAGTTTAGTCCCACTCTTTGGTCCCGGGGAGCTGTTTTTT. The complete variable domain, with remaining parts taken from reference TRBV28 and TRBJ2-2, reads DVKVTQSSRYLVKRTGEKVFLECVQDMDHENMFWYRQDPGLGLRLIYFSYDVKMKEKGDIPEGYSVSREKKERFSLILESASTNQTSMYLCASSLVPLFGPGELFFGEGSRLTVL.

The chain joins TRBV11-3 to TRBJ2-1; 14 bases align to TRBD2. The germline CDR1 and CDR2 sequences are SGHNT and YENEEA. CDR3 length: 16 residues. With V trimmed by 1 base and J by 9 bases, 5 bases remained unmatched. The CDR3 sequence: CASSLGVGLAGGEQFF. The CDR3 DNA is TGTGCCAGCAGCTTAGGGGTCGGACTAGCGGGAGGTGAGCAGTTCTTC.

The chain is built from TRBV7-3 and TRBJ2-5; 10 bases are a match to TRBD2. The length of the CDR3 is 15 residues. In germline, CDR1 is SGHTA, CDR2 FQGTGA. J lost 4 bases, V lost 5 bases, and 7 bases had no gene match. The CDR3 sequence is CASSRQGLALETQYF. For the CDR3, the DNA is TGTGCCAGCAGCCGCCAGGGACTAGCGCTAGAGACCCAGTACTTC.

J is TRBJ1-2 and V is TRBV6-1; D gene unclear. V lost 4 bases, J lost 5 bases, and 17 bases lay in between. Germline CDR1 MNHNS, CDR2 SASEGT. There are 15 residues in the CDR3. Here the CDR3 DNA reads TGTGCCAGCAGTGCACAGACGGACGGACCATATGGCTACACCTTC. Protein product: CASSAQTDGPYGYTF.

This chain links TRBV7-2 with TRBJ2-1, with 12 bases identical to TRBD2. The CDR3 runs 13 residues. CDR1 is SGHTA, CDR2 FQGNSA, per germline. J gave up 13 bases and V 1 base, and 2 bases lay outside the gene matches. The CDR3 DNA is TGTGCCAGCAGCTTAGGACTAGCGGGAGAACAGTTCTTC. Translated, it gives CASSLGLAGEQFF. The entire variable domain, with the rest obtained from reference TRBV7-2 and TRBJ2-1, is as follows: GAGVSQSPSNKVTEKGKDVELRCDPISGHTALYWYRQSLGQGLEFLIYFQGNSAPDKSGLPSDRFSAERTGGSVSTLTIQRTQQEDSAVYLCASSLGLAGEQFFGPGTRLTVL.

The chain carries TRBV10-3 and TRBJ1-1; a possible D gene is TRBD1 (6 bases). Trimming took off 7 bases at V and 1 base at J, with 10 bases between the two ends. The length of the CDR3 is 13 residues. CDR1 and CDR2 (germline): ENHRY, SYGVKD. The CDR3 DNA reads TGTGCCATCACCAGGACAGAGAACACTGAAGCTTTCTTT. Protein: CAITRTENTEAFF.